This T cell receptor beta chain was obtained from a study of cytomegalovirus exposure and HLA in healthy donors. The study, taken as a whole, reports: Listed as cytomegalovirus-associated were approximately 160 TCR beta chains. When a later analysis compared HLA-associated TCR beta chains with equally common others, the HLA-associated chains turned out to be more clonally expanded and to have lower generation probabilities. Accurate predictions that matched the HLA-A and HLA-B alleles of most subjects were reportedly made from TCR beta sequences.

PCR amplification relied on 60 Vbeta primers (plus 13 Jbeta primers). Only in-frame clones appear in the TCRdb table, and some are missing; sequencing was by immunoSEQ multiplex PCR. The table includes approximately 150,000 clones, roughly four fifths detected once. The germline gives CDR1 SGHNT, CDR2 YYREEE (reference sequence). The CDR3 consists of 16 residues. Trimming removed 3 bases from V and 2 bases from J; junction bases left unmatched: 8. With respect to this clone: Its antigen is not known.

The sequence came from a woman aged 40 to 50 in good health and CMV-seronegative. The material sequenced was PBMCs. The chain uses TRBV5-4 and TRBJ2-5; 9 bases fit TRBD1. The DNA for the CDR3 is TGTGCCAGCAGCTCAAGGCGGGGACAGGGACAAGAGACCCAGTACTTC. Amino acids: CASSSRRGQGQETQYF.